This TCR beta chain was profiled in a study of T cell responses to AZD1222 COVID-19 vaccine. As for the study in general: The study pooled second doses at about 4 or about 12 weeks.

Clones were sequenced by immunoSEQ multiplex PCR, and TCRdb holds only the in-frame ones, with some missing. Found here are 65,000 to 85,000 clones, around 84% of them singletons; the top ten hold around an eighth. The V gene end was trimmed by 7 bases and the J gene end by 3 bases; junction bases not matched to a gene: 4. The CDR3 is made up of 13 amino acids. Germline V lookup: CDR1 SNHLY, CDR2 FYNNEI. Study-level results: Clonal diversity was possibly underestimated, and white British individuals and females predominated among donors.

In regard to this clone: The antigen remains undetermined.

This sequence was found in an adult in good health. This specimen was peripheral blood, taken on day 0 of AZD1222 vaccination. This chain uses TRBV2 with TRBJ2-3; 7 positions agree with TRBD1. CDR3 DNA sequence: TGTGCCAGCAAAGGGACAGCGACAGATACGCAGTATTTT. Translating gives CASKGTATDTQYF. The full variable domain, with the rest looked up from reference TRBV2 and TRBJ2-3, is EPEVTQTPSHQVTQMGQEVILRCVPISNHLYFYWYRQILGQKVEFLVSFYNNEISEKSEIFDDQFSVERPDGSNFTLKIRSTKLEDSAMYFCASKGTATDTQYFGPGTRLTVL.